A single sample is the source of the 23 T cell receptor beta chains below, sequenced in a study of cytomegalovirus exposure and HLA in healthy donors. The study ran its PCR with 60 Vbeta and 13 Jbeta primers. Profiling relied on immunoSEQ multiplex PCR, and the TCRdb table lists in-frame clones only, not all of them. Among fewer than 110,000 clones listed, 60% to 70% were seen once. Sequenced input: PBMCs. The origin of the receptors is a woman aged 45 to 65 in good health and CMV-seronegative.

This clone was picked up a small number of times. V gene TRBV28 combines with J gene TRBJ1-5; D not resolved. V was shortened by 4 bases and J by 5 bases, with 3 bases between the two germline ends. Germline loops: CDR1 MDHEN, CDR2 SYDVKM. This CDR3 has 11 amino acids. CDR3 nucleotide sequence: TGTGCCAGCAGTTCGTATCAGCCCCAGCATTTT. Amino acids: CASSSYQPQHF. Drawing the rest from reference TRBV28 and TRBJ1-5, the complete variable domain is DVKVTQSSRYLVKRTGEKVFLECVQDMDHENMFWYRQDPGLGLRLIYFSYDVKMKEKGDIPEGYSVSREKKERFSLILESASTNQTSMYLCASSSYQPQHFGDGTRLSIL.

This clone was picked up a small number of times. The chain carries TRBV6-1 and TRBJ1-5; 7 bases match TRBD1. Per the germline V gene, CDR1 is MNHNS and CDR2 is SASEGT. CDR3 length: 13 residues. V shed 5 bases and J 6 bases; nucleotides not matched to a gene: 4. The CDR3 loop reads CASSTGASQPQHF. The CDR3 coding sequence is TGTGCCAGCAGTACAGGGGCGAGTCAGCCCCAGCATTTT.

This clone was recorded a few times. The rearrangement uses TRBV2 and TRBJ1-1; D call uncertain. V lost 7 bases and J lost 3, with 9 bases in between. The CDR3 runs 12 residues. Looked up from germline, CDR1 is SNHLY and CDR2 is FYNNEI. CDR3 sequence: CASNSPDTEAFF. The CDR3 DNA sequence: TGTGCCAGCAACTCCCCCGACACTGAAGCTTTCTTT.

The J gene is TRBJ2-5, the V gene TRBV10-1, with 8 bases lining up with TRBD2. The J segment lost 2 bases and the V segment lost 9 bases, leaving 8 bases of the junction unmatched. CDR1 is WNHNN, CDR2 SYGVQD, per germline (reference sequence). The CDR3 is 14 amino acids. As DNA, the CDR3 is TGCGCCAGGGTAGGCCCGGGGGGGCAAGAGACCCAGTACTTC. As protein: CARVGPGGQETQYF.

The chain joins TRBV15 to TRBJ2-2; the match to TRBD2 covers 11 bases. Germline-derived CDR1 and CDR2 are LNHNV and YYDKDF (reference sequence). V dropped 0 bases and J dropped 6; count of bases not matched to a gene: 6. The CDR3 is 17 amino acids. CDR3 protein: CATSREPTSGVAGELFF. DNA of the CDR3: TGTGCCACCAGCAGAGAACCGACTAGCGGGGTTGCCGGGGAGCTGTTTTTT.

This sequence joins TRBV25-1 and TRBJ1-1, with D possibly TRBD1 on 5 matching bases. The V gene lost 1 base and the J gene lost 4 bases, with 13 bases spanning the gap. Germline loops: CDR1 MGHDK, CDR2 SYGVNS. The CDR3 extends over 15 amino acids. The CDR3 coding sequence is TGTGCCAGCAGTGAATCTGCAGGGTTGGGCACTGAAGCTTTCTTT. Protein product: CASSESAGLGTEAFF.

The rearrangement links TRBV5-1 to TRBJ1-2; 7 nucleotides match TRBD1. Germline V CDR1 and CDR2: SGHRS, YFSETQ. This CDR3 has 15 amino acids. The junction had 6 bases not matched to a gene; V was cut back by 0 bases and J by 4 bases. The CDR3 spells CASSLEMGQTYGYTF. The CDR3 DNA sequence: TGCGCCAGCAGCTTGGAAATGGGACAGACCTATGGCTACACCTTC. The entire variable domain, with the rest obtained from reference TRBV5-1 and TRBJ1-2, is as follows: KAGVTQTPRYLIKTRGQQVTLSCSPISGHRSVSWYQQTPGQGLQFLFEYFSETQRNKGNFPGRFSGRQFSNSRSEMNVSTLELGDSALYLCASSLEMGQTYGYTFGSGTRLTVV.

The chain recombines TRBV29-1 with TRBJ2-1; D gene uncertain. Germline lookup yields CDR1 SQVTM and CDR2 ANQGSEA. V was pared by 0 bases and J by 0 bases, with 6 bases between. The CDR3 totals 14 residues. The CDR3 sequence: CSVEDQNSYNEQFF. The CDR3 coding sequence is TGCAGCGTTGAAGACCAAAACTCCTACAATGAGCAGTTCTTC.

J is TRBJ2-1 and V is TRBV11-3, with 9 bases that match TRBD1. The germline CDR1 and CDR2 sequences are SGHNT and YENEEA. Unmatched junction bases numbered 9, after V lost 1 base and J lost 8 bases. This CDR3 is 16 amino acids long. CDR3 sequence reads: CASSLGRGQGSDEQFF. The CDR3 DNA reads as TGTGCCAGCAGCTTAGGACGGGGACAGGGCAGTGATGAGCAGTTCTTC.

The chain employs TRBV7-8 and TRBJ2-5; 8 bases align to TRBD2. Gene TRBJ2-7 matches the end of the DNA better, so the J call may be wrong. Germline values: CDR1 SGHVS, CDR2 FQNEAQ. The CDR3 spans 15 residues. CDR3 amino acids: CASRPGTSLTYEQYF. The CDR3 coding sequence is TGTGCCAGCAGGCCCGGGACTAGTTTAACCTACGAGCAGTACTTC.

The V and J genes are TRBV5-1 and TRBJ2-2; tentative D call: TRBD1 (6 bases). Trimming cost V 3 bases and J 3 bases, with 12 bases left between them. This CDR3 has 15 residues. The germline gives CDR1 SGHRS, CDR2 YFSETQ. The CDR3 DNA reads TGCGCCAGCAGCTACCGGGACATAGACACCGGGGAGCTGTTTTTT. Amino acids: CASSYRDIDTGELFF.

The chain joins TRBV28 to TRBJ2-2; D is uncertain. This CDR3 has 12 residues. Trimming pared 8 bases from V and 5 bases from J, leaving 9 bases between. Per germline, CDR1 MDHEN and CDR2 SYDVKM. In DNA, the CDR3 is TGTGCCAGCCAGATGCGGACCGGGGAGCTGTTTTTT. This sequence encodes CASQMRTGELFF. The full variable domain, in which reference TRBV28 and TRBJ2-2 provide the parts outside the CDR3, is DVKVTQSSRYLVKRTGEKVFLECVQDMDHENMFWYRQDPGLGLRLIYFSYDVKMKEKGDIPEGYSVSREKKERFSLILESASTNQTSMYLCASQMRTGELFFGEGSRLTVL.

Written as DNA, the CDR3 is TGTGCCAGCAGCCCCGGGACACTCAACACCGGGGAGCTGTTTTTT. This encodes CASSPGTLNTGELFF. The chain is built from TRBV9 and TRBJ2-2; possible D gene TRBD1, 6 bases. Germline lookup yields CDR1 SGDLS and CDR2 YYNGEE. The CDR3 consists of 15 residues. Trimming shortened V by 4 bases and J by 2 bases, and 12 bases separated the two germline ends. The entire variable domain, with the rest obtained from reference TRBV9 and TRBJ2-2, is as follows: DSGVTQTPKHLITATGQRVTLRCSPRSGDLSVYWYQQSLDQGLQFLIQYYNGEERAKGNILERFSAQQFPDLHSELNLSSLELGDSALYFCASSPGTLNTGELFFGEGSRLTVL.

This clone came up a few times. The V call is TRBV7-9, the J call TRBJ1-1; D is uncertain. Trimming took off 5 bases at V and 0 bases at J, with 10 bases between the two ends. The CDR3 contains 14 residues. The V gene's germline CDR1 is SEHNR and CDR2 FQNEAQ (reference sequence). This CDR3 is CASSHNPVNTEAFF. DNA of the CDR3: TGTGCCAGCAGCCATAATCCGGTGAACACTGAAGCTTTCTTT. The full variable domain, with the rest looked up from reference TRBV7-9 and TRBJ1-1, is DTGVSQNPRHKITKRGQNVTFRCDPISEHNRLYWYRQTLGQGPEFLTYFQNEAQLEKSRLLSDRFSAERPKGSFSTLEIQRTEQGDSAMYLCASSHNPVNTEAFFGQGTRLTVV.

This clone was observed a few times. The chain employs TRBV27 and TRBJ2-1; perhaps TRBD1 as D (5 bases). Germline V gene data show CDR1 as MNHEY and CDR2 as SMNVEV (reference sequence). The CDR3 consists of 14 residues. V was cut by 10 bases and J by 1 base, with 14 bases left in between. CDR3 bases: TGTGCCACCATGCCAGGGCTATCCTACAATGAGCAGTTCTTC. This translates into CATMPGLSYNEQFF.

The rearrangement uses TRBV5-1 and TRBJ2-1; D gene unclear. In germline, CDR1 is SGHRS, CDR2 YFSETQ. The CDR3 runs 14 residues. V lost 4 bases and J lost 5, with 13 bases in between. The chain's CDR3 is CASSPGSRNNEQFF. DNA for the CDR3: TGCGCCAGCAGCCCCGGTTCCCGAAACAATGAGCAGTTCTTC. The complete variable domain, with remaining parts taken from reference TRBV5-1 and TRBJ2-1, reads KAGVTQTPRYLIKTRGQQVTLSCSPISGHRSVSWYQQTPGQGLQFLFEYFSETQRNKGNFPGRFSGRQFSNSRSEMNVSTLELGDSALYLCASSPGSRNNEQFFGPGTRLTVL.

This chain connects TRBV6-4 to TRBJ2-1; 12 bases map to TRBD2. Germline V CDR1 and CDR2: MRHNA, SNTAGT. The trim removed 0 bases at V and 4 bases at J, leaving 1 base unmatched. This CDR3 comprises 16 residues. CDR3 sequence reads: CASSDSGTSGYNEQFF. The CDR3, as DNA: TGTGCCAGCAGTGACTCGGGGACTAGCGGGTACAATGAGCAGTTCTTC.

This chain connects TRBV19 to TRBJ1-5; D gene unclear. The CDR3 spans 16 residues. Per the germline V gene, CDR1 is LNHDA and CDR2 is SQIVND (reference sequence). Trimming removed 3 bases from V and 2 bases from J, with 14 bases in between. CDR3 loop: CASSMRALRGNQPQHF. The DNA for the CDR3 is TGTGCCAGTAGTATGCGGGCGCTCCGGGGCAATCAGCCCCAGCATTTT.

The J gene is TRBJ2-4, the V gene TRBV11-2; 13 nucleotides agree with TRBD2. The J segment lost 2 bases and the V segment lost 4 bases, leaving 8 bases of the junction unmatched. The CDR3 runs to 18 residues. Per germline, CDR1 SGHAT and CDR2 FQNNGV. The CDR3 nucleotides are TGTGCCAGCAGCTGGACTAGCGGGGGTTTACTTTCCAAAAACATTCAGTACTTC. Its protein is CASSWTSGGLLSKNIQYF.

This chain connects TRBV5-1 to TRBJ2-5; TRBD1 is a possible D gene (6 bases). The CDR3 runs to 15 residues. Germline V CDR1 and CDR2: SGHRS, YFSETQ. V lost 0 bases and J lost 2, with 11 bases in between. The CDR3 sequence is CASSLAPGVQETQYF. In nucleotides, the CDR3 is TGCGCCAGCAGCTTGGCCCCAGGGGTACAAGAGACCCAGTACTTC.

The J gene is TRBJ2-2, the V gene TRBV5-1, with 8 nucleotides matching TRBD2. This CDR3 has 14 amino acids. Germline CDR1 SGHRS, CDR2 YFSETQ. The V segment lost 2 bases and the J segment 5 bases; nucleotides outside the gene matches: 2. The CDR3 DNA follows: TGCGCCAGCAGCTTAGCGGGGGAAACCGGGGAGCTGTTTTTT. This codes for CASSLAGETGELFF.

The chain joins TRBV7-2 to TRBJ2-3; 12 nucleotides align to TRBD2. The CDR3 is made up of 15 amino acids. V lost 5 bases and J lost 5; bases outside the gene matches: 5. Germline lookup yields CDR1 SGHTA and CDR2 FQGNSA. Here the CDR3 reads CASSDRLAGVDTQYF. CDR3 in DNA: TGTGCCAGCAGCGACCGACTAGCGGGAGTAGATACGCAGTATTTT.

The gene calls are TRBV18 and TRBJ2-1; D is unclear. There are 17 residues in the CDR3. Trimming pared 0 bases from V and 0 bases from J, leaving 12 bases between. Germline assignment: CDR1 KGHSH and CDR2 LQKENI. The CDR3 coding sequence is TGTGCCAGCTCACCACCAATTCGCGGAAGCTCCTACAATGAGCAGTTCTTC. This codes for CASSPPIRGSSYNEQFF.